This T cell receptor (beta chain) appears in the sequencing data of a study of T cell responses to AZD1222 COVID-19 vaccine. Broader study findings: Repertoires were obtained only post-peak T cell response.

Worth noting for this clone: Its specificity is not known.

Profiled with immunoSEQ multiplex PCR; TCRdb holds only in-frame clones, not every one. The sample has 94,000 or so clones, about nine tenths seen once. This CDR3 region has 13 residues. Germline values: CDR1 SGHNT, CDR2 YENEEA. V was pared by 2 bases and J by 4 bases, with 7 bases between. Sequenced here: peripheral blood, sampled on day 0 of AZD1222 vaccination. The sequence came from an adult in good health. V and J are TRBV11-3 and TRBJ2-3; D may be TRBD1 (5 bases). The CDR3 sequence is CASSLIGADTQYF. The CDR3 nucleotides read TGTGCCAGCAGCTTAATAGGGGCAGATACGCAGTATTTT.